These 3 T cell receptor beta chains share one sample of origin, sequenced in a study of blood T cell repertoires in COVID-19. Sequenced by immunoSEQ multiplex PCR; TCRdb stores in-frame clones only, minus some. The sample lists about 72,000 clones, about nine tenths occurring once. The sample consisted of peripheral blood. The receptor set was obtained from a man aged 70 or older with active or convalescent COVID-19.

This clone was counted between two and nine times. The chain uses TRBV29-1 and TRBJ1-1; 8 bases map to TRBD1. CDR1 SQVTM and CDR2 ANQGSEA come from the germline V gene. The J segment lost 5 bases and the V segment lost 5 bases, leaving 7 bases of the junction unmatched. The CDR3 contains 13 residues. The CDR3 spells CSVQTGAKTEAFF. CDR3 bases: TGCAGCGTTCAGACAGGGGCGAAGACTGAAGCTTTCTTT.

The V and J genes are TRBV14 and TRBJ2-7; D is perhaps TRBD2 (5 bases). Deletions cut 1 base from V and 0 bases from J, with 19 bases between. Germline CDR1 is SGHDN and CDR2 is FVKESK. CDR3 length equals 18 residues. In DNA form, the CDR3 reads TGTGCCAGCAGCCAAGCGGGCACAGCTAGCTTCTACTCCTACGAGCAGTACTTC. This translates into CASSQAGTASFYSYEQYF.

DNA of the CDR3: TGTGCCAGCAGGACAGGGGGGAACGAGCAGTACTTC. This codes for CASRTGGNEQYF. V is TRBV6-5 and J is TRBJ2-7, with 9 bases matching TRBD1. The germline gives CDR1 MNHEY, CDR2 SVGAGI. CDR3 size: 12 residues. The V and J ends lost 6 bases and 5 bases, in that order; junction bases with no gene match: 2.